Listed here are 11 T cell receptor beta chains from one sample, sequenced in a study of OX40 agonist ivuxolimab in advanced cancers. Clones were sequenced by immunoSEQ multiplex PCR, and TCRdb holds only the in-frame ones, with some missing. The table records tens of thousands of clones, approximately 94% of them present only once. The source was CD4+ or CD8+ T cells sorted from blood, collected in a trial of the OX40 agonist ivuxolimab. The receptors were sampled from an adult with an advanced solid tumor such as melanoma, head and neck, liver or kidney cancer.

The chain links TRBV7-9 to TRBJ2-3; D call uncertain. This CDR3 spans 15 amino acids. V gave up 5 bases and J gave up 2 bases, with 14 bases separating them. Germline loops: CDR1 SEHNR, CDR2 FQNEAQ (reference sequence). CDR3 sequence: CASSPKLSDTDTQYF. The CDR3 DNA sequence: TGTGCCAGCAGCCCGAAGTTATCTGACACAGATACGCAGTATTTT.

This clone was found a few times. This chain connects TRBV6-1 to TRBJ2-1; 12 nucleotides align to TRBD1. Germline trimming cut 8 bases from V and 3 bases from J; bases unmatched to any gene: 5. The CDR3 covers 15 residues. Germline CDR1 reads MNHNS; CDR2 reads SASEGT. The CDR3 sequence is CASGGQGARYNEQFF. CDR3 coding DNA: TGTGCCAGCGGGGGACAGGGGGCGCGCTACAATGAGCAGTTCTTC.

Turning to this clone: This same CDR3 is encoded by further DNA sequences in the sample. The rearrangement uses TRBV11-3 and TRBJ2-2; possibly TRBD1 for D (6 bases). V lost 6 bases, J lost 0 bases, and 11 bases lay in between. Per the germline V gene, CDR1 is SGHNT and CDR2 is YENEEA. The CDR3 totals 15 residues. CDR3 nucleotide sequence: TGTGCCAGCAGTTCACGGGACACGAACACCGGGGAGCTGTTTTTT. Amino acids: CASSSRDTNTGELFF.

The chain joins TRBV6-5 to TRBJ1-1, with D maybe TRBD1 (6 bases). The germline V and J ends were trimmed by 3 bases and 3 bases, with 11 bases remaining between them. This CDR3 region has 14 residues. Germline CDR1 and CDR2: MNHEY and SVGAGI. The CDR3 DNA reads TGTGCCAGCAGTTATGGGGGGCTCGACACTGAAGCTTTCTTT. This gives the protein CASSYGGLDTEAFF.

The gene calls are TRBV15 and TRBJ2-1; D not certain. The CDR3 extends over 13 amino acids. Per germline, CDR1 LNHNV and CDR2 YYDKDF (reference sequence). V dropped 1 base and J dropped 7 bases, with 8 bases sitting between them. The CDR3 sequence is CATSRVLGNEQFF. In DNA form, the CDR3 reads TGTGCCACCAGCAGAGTGTTAGGAAATGAGCAGTTCTTC.

The chain couples TRBV7-2 to TRBJ1-2; 7 bases fit TRBD1. The CDR3 length is 13 residues. The germline V gene has CDR1 SGHTA and CDR2 FQGNSA. Trimming at V came to 6 bases and at J to 6 bases, leaving 7 bases not matched to a gene. The CDR3, as DNA: TGTGCCAGCAGGCAGAGGGGGCGGGATGGCTACACCTTC. Translation gives CASRQRGRDGYTF.

This chain connects TRBV6-6 to TRBJ1-1; 7 bases line up with TRBD1. CDR3 length equals 10 residues. The junction had 1 base not matched to a gene; V was cut back by 5 bases and J by 10 bases. Germline V gives CDR1 MNHNY, CDR2 SVGAGI (reference sequence). CDR3 nucleotide sequence: TGTGCCAGCAGTCAGGGGGGAGCTTTCTTT. Residues: CASSQGGAFF.

The table lists this clone with a count of one. The chain is built from TRBV9 and TRBJ2-2; 7 bases are shared with TRBD2. This CDR3 has 16 residues. V trimming: 1 base; J trimming: 7 bases; junction bases outside the gene matches: 10. CDR1 and CDR2 from the germline V gene are SGDLS and YYNGEE. The chain's CDR3 is CASSVTSVRASGELFF. The CDR3 nucleotides are TGTGCCAGCAGCGTAACTAGCGTCCGCGCGAGCGGGGAGCTGTTTTTT.

The rearrangement uses TRBV5-1 and TRBJ2-5; TRBD1 is a possible D gene (6 bases). The germline CDR1 and CDR2 sequences are SGHRS and YFSETQ. The CDR3 extends over 14 amino acids. The V end was cut by 0 bases, the J end by 5 bases, with 11 bases between. The CDR3 protein is CASSLGGQMETQYF. In DNA, the CDR3 is TGCGCCAGCAGCTTGGGGGGGCAAATGGAGACCCAGTACTTC.

This clone has just one count. This chain uses TRBV5-6 with TRBJ1-1; D is undetermined. Deletions cut 0 bases from V and 7 bases from J, with 7 bases between. CDR1 and CDR2 (germline): SGHDT, YYEEEE. The CDR3 loop spans 12 amino acids. The CDR3 reads CASSLAGSEAFF. The CDR3 region has the DNA TGTGCCAGCAGCTTGGCCGGGAGTGAAGCTTTCTTT.

The chain is built from TRBV2 and TRBJ2-6; TRBD1 matches at 7 bases. With 8 bases clipped from V and 0 bases from J, the junction kept 7 bases outside the gene matches. CDR3 length: 16 amino acids. Per germline, CDR1 SNHLY and CDR2 FYNNEI. This chain's CDR3 is CASLRGLYSGANVLTF. CDR3 nucleotides: TGTGCCAGCTTAAGGGGGCTATACTCTGGGGCCAACGTCCTGACTTTC.